Sequencing of this TCR beta chain was carried out in a study of T cell repertoires in cytomegalovirus infection. This clonotype was seen ten or more times. Its antigen is not known. CDR1 and CDR2 (germline): SGHVS, FNYEAQ. CDR3 length: 15 residues. V was shortened by 5 bases and J by 8 bases, with 19 bases between the two germline ends. Overall study results and limits: Ex vivo responses were dominated by HLA-C-restricted CMV-specific TCR beta clonotypes. Identification of carriers of CMV plus the relevant HLA was performed using cumulative public TCR beta family frequency.

Using its own MiXCR run on the reads, TCRdb lists one record per CDR3 protein. Of around 210,000 distinct CDR3 sequences in the sample, around 6.6% were seen once. Sequences were obtained from PBMCs. The clonotype comes from a human donor in good health (CMV status not recorded). Some clones in this sample may be carry-over from other donors' samples. The chain carries TRBV7-6 and TRBJ2-1, with D possibly TRBD1 on 5 matching bases. The CDR3 spells CASSPPQGISDEQFF. The DNA for the CDR3 is TGTGCCAGCAGCCCCCCTCAGGGCATTTCGGATGAGCAGTTCTTC.